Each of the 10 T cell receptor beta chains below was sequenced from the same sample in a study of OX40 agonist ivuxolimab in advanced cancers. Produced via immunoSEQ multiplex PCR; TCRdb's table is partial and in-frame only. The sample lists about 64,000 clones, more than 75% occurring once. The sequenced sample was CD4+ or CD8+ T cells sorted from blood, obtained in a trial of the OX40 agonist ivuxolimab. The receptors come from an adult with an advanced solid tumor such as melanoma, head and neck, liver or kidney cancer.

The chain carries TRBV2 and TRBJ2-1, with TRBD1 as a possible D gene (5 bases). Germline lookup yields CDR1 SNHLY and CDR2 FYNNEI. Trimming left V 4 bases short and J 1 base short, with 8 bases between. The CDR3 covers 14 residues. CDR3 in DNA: TGTGCCAGCAGTGGTTCAGGGTCCTACAATGAGCAGTTCTTC. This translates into CASSGSGSYNEQFF.

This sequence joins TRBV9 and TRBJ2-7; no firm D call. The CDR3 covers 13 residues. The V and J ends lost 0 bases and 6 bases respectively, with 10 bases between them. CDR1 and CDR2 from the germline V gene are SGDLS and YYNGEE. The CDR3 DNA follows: TGTGCCAGCAGCGTAGGGTCCTTCAGCGAGCAGTACTTC. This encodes CASSVGSFSEQYF.

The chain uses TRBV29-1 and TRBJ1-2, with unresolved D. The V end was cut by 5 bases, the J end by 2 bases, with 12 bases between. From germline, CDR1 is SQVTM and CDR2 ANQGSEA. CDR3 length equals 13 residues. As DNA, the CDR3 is TGCAGCGTTTTGACGGGTGTGAACTATGGCTACACCTTC. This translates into CSVLTGVNYGYTF. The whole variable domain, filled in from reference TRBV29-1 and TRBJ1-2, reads SAVISQKPSRDICQRGTSLTIQCQVDSQVTMMFWYRQQPGQSLTLIATANQGSEATYESGFVIDKFPISRPNLTFSTLTVSNMSPEDSSIYLCSVLTGVNYGYTFGSGTRLTVV.

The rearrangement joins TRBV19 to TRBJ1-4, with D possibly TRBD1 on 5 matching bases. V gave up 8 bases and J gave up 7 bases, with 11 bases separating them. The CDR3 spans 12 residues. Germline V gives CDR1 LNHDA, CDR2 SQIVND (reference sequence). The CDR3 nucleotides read TGTGCCAGTTCATGGGACGGTGAAAAACTGTTTTTT. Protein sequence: CASSWDGEKLFF.

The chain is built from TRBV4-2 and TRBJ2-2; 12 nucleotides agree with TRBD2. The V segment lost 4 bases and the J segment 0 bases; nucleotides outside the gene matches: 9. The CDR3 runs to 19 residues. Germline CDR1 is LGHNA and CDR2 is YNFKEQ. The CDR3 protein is CASSREGLAGFANTGELFF. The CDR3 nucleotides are TGTGCCAGCAGCCGAGAAGGACTAGCGGGGTTCGCGAACACCGGGGAGCTGTTTTTT.

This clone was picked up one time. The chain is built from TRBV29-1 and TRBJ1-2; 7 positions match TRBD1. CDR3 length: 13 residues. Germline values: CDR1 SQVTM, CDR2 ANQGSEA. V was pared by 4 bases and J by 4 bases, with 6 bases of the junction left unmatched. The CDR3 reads CSVGRGGPYGYTF. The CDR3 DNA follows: TGCAGCGTTGGCAGGGGGGGCCCCTATGGCTACACCTTC. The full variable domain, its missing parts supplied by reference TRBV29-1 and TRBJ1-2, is SAVISQKPSRDICQRGTSLTIQCQVDSQVTMMFWYRQQPGQSLTLIATANQGSEATYESGFVIDKFPISRPNLTFSTLTVSNMSPEDSSIYLCSVGRGGPYGYTFGSGTRLTVV.

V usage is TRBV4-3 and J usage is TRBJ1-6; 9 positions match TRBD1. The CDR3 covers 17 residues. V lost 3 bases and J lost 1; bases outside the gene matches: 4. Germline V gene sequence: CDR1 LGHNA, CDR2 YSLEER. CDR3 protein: CASSQGQGSSYNSPLHF. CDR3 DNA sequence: TGCGCCAGCAGCCAGGGACAGGGTAGTTCCTATAATTCACCCCTCCACTTT.

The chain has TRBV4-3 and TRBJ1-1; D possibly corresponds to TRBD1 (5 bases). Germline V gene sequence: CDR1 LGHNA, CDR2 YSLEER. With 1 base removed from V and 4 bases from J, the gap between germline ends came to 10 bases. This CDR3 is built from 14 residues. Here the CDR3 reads CASSQGGTFTEAFF. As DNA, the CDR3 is TGCGCCAGCAGCCAAGGTGGGACCTTCACTGAAGCTTTCTTT.

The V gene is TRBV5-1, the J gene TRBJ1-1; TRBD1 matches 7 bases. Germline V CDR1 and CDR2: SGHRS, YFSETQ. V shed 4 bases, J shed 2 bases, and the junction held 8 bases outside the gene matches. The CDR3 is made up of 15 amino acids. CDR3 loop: CASSPRGTANTEAFF. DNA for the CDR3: TGCGCCAGCAGCCCCCGGGGGACAGCCAACACTGAAGCTTTCTTT.

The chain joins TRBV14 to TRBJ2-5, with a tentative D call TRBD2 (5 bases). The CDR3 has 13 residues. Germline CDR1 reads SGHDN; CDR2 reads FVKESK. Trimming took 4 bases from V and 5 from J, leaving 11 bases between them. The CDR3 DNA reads TGTGCCAGCAGCCTCGGGGTCCGGGAGACCCAGTACTTC. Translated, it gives CASSLGVRETQYF.